The present T cell receptor beta chain was sequenced within a study of cytomegalovirus exposure and HLA in healthy donors. Whole-study results and caveats: Among the most significant clusters, several appeared linked to common viral pathogens in a later analysis. Most CMV-associated TCR beta chains appeared HLA-restricted in a later analysis. Overall, around 150 TCR beta chains were annotated as cytomegalovirus-associated.

Each donor was nominally healthy when sampled (though unrecorded immune exposures were likely). Germline CDR1 SGHTA, CDR2 FQGTGA. The CDR3 runs 15 residues. The PCR ran on 60 Vbeta and 13 Jbeta primers. TCRdb's copy holds only in-frame clones and misses some; the assay was immunoSEQ multiplex PCR. The table has approximately 80,000 clones, 65% to 75% seen once; the top ten hold roughly 4.2%. Details on this clone: Its antigen is unknown.

Sequencing input: PBMCs. This TCR derives from a man in his fifties or sixties in good health and CMV-seronegative. The chain recombines TRBV7-3 with TRBJ2-5; TRBD1 is a possible D gene (7 bases). The J call may be faulty, since TRBJ2-7 better matches the DNA end. CDR3 sequence reads: CASSRQGGGAYEQYF. The CDR3 DNA sequence: TGTGCCAGCAGCCGCCAGGGGGGCGGGGCCTACGAGCAGTACTTC.